The 27 T cell receptor beta chains reported below all come from one sample, sequenced in a study of somatic mutations in cytotoxic T cells in rheumatoid arthritis. Method: immunoSEQ multiplex PCR; TCRdb's copy keeps in-frame clones and lacks some. The sample yields some 18,000 clones, 75% to 85% seen once. Sequencing was carried out using CD8+ T cells sorted from blood. These receptors all come from an adult with rheumatoid arthritis.

The chain employs TRBV2 and TRBJ2-1; 10 bases match TRBD2. The CDR3 spans 16 residues. The V gene's germline CDR1 is SNHLY and CDR2 FYNNEI. J lost 6 bases, V lost 7 bases, and 12 bases had no gene match. Written as DNA, the CDR3 is TGTGCCAGCACCCCCCCCAGAGCGGGGGGGCCCAATGAGCAGTTCTTC. It specifies CASTPPRAGGPNEQFF.

V and J are TRBV13 and TRBJ2-4, with 7 nucleotides matching TRBD2. The CDR3 extends over 18 amino acids. The germline V gene has CDR1 PRHDT and CDR2 FYEKMQ (reference sequence). The ends lost 4 bases at V and 0 bases at J; junction bases unmatched: 12. The CDR3 here is CASSSSYGLAGAKNIQYF. The CDR3 DNA is TGTGCCAGCAGCTCCTCATATGGGTTAGCGGGAGCCAAAAACATTCAGTACTTC.

V usage is TRBV28 and J usage is TRBJ2-3; 10 bases line up with TRBD2. The CDR3 runs to 15 residues. Trimming cost V 5 bases and J 3 bases; bases outside gene matches: 5. The germline gives CDR1 MDHEN, CDR2 SYDVKM. CDR3 DNA sequence: TGTGCCAGCAGTGCGGGACTAGCGTTAACAGATACGCAGTATTTT. Its protein is CASSAGLALTDTQYF.

The rearrangement uses TRBV4-1 and TRBJ1-4; 9 nucleotides match TRBD1. The ends lost 4 bases at V and 7 bases at J; junction bases unmatched: 7. CDR3 length equals 15 residues. CDR1 is MGHRA, CDR2 YSYEKL, per germline. CDR3 residues: CASSPWDREGEKLFF. DNA of the CDR3: TGCGCCAGCAGCCCCTGGGACAGGGAGGGTGAAAAACTGTTTTTT.

This sequence joins TRBV5-4 and TRBJ2-3; 11 bases match TRBD2. Germline V gene lookup returns CDR1 SGHNT and CDR2 YYREEE (reference sequence). The CDR3 totals 18 residues. Unmatched junction bases numbered 12, after V lost 3 bases and J lost 3 bases. The CDR3 DNA reads as TGTGCCAGCAGCTCGGGGGGTCTAGCGGGAGGCGGGACAGATACGCAGTATTTT. This sequence encodes CASSSGGLAGGGTDTQYF.

This clone is labeled as medium-sized. This rearrangement joins TRBV6-1 to TRBJ1-1, with a possible D match to TRBD1 (5 bases). Germline CDR1 MNHNS, CDR2 SASEGT. With 7 bases removed from V and 1 base from J, the gap between germline ends came to 10 bases. CDR3 length equals 13 residues. The CDR3 loop reads CASTEQENTEAFF. Here the CDR3 DNA reads TGTGCCAGCACAGAACAGGAGAACACTGAAGCTTTCTTT.

V gene TRBV5-1 combines with J gene TRBJ2-3; no clear D gene. CDR3 length: 12 amino acids. Per the germline V gene, CDR1 is SGHRS and CDR2 is YFSETQ. V was pared by 0 bases and J by 4 bases, with 3 bases between. CDR3 DNA: TGCGCCAGCAGCTTGGACCCAGATACGCAGTATTTT. It codes for CASSLDPDTQYF.

V gene TRBV6-1 combines with J gene TRBJ2-7; D may be TRBD1 (6 bases). Germline lookup yields CDR1 MNHNS and CDR2 SASEGT. This CDR3 spans 14 amino acids. V lost 2 bases and J 3 bases, leaving 11 bases between the germline ends. The CDR3 DNA follows: TGTGCCAGCAGTGAAACCAGGGGCTACTACGAGCAGTACTTC. This encodes CASSETRGYYEQYF.

V and J are TRBV30 and TRBJ2-5; D possibly corresponds to TRBD1 (5 bases). The length of the CDR3 is 16 residues. The germline V gene encodes CDR1 GTSNPN and CDR2 SVGIG (reference sequence). Trimming left V 3 bases short and J 1 base short, with 18 bases between. Written as DNA, the CDR3 is TGTGCCTGGAGCCCTGGGCAGGGTTCAATCCAAGAGACCCAGTACTTC. Amino acids: CAWSPGQGSIQETQYF.

In its sample, this clone was seen once. The junction departs from germline at one end; a sequencing error may be responsible. The CDR3 DNA sequence: TGTGCCAGCAGCCCATGGGTACCAATTGACGTGGTTTTT. This translates into CASSPWVPIDVVF. The chain joins TRBV7-9 to TRBJ2-3, with D unresolved. This CDR3 comprises 13 residues. Germline assignment: CDR1 SEHNR and CDR2 FQNEAQ (reference sequence).

This clone was recorded only once. V and J are TRBV7-2 and TRBJ2-7; D may be TRBD1 (7 bases). CDR1 is SGHTA, CDR2 FQGNSA, per germline. V lost 1 base, J lost 11 bases, and 18 bases lay in between. The CDR3 loop spans 14 amino acids. CDR3 nucleotide sequence: TGTGCCAGCAGCTTAGTGGGGCAGGGGGGACCGGAGTACTTC. It codes for CASSLVGQGGPEYF.

V gene TRBV4-2 combines with J gene TRBJ2-3, with 8 bases fitting TRBD2. The CDR3 extends over 16 amino acids. CDR1 and CDR2 (germline): LGHNA, YNFKEQ. The J segment lost 6 bases and the V segment lost 0 bases, leaving 8 bases of the junction unmatched. CDR3 bases: TGTGCCAGCAGCCAAGACGGGGGGGCCTGGACTGATACGCAGTATTTT. Translation: CASSQDGGAWTDTQYF.

The DNA of the CDR3 is TGTGCCAGCAGTTACCGGGACAGGGACACCGGGGAGCTGTTTTTT. This gives the protein CASSYRDRDTGELFF. V gene TRBV27 combines with J gene TRBJ2-2; 9 bases are a match to TRBD1. CDR3 size: 15 residues. CDR1 is MNHEY, CDR2 SMNVEV, per germline (reference sequence). The V segment lost 4 bases and the J segment 3 bases; nucleotides outside the gene matches: 3.

This clone has just one count. CDR3 in DNA: TGTGCCAGCAGTGCCCTCCAGGGCGGTCGCAATCAGCCCCAGCATTTT. Translating it yields CASSALQGGRNQPQHF. This sequence joins TRBV6-4 and TRBJ1-5; a possible D gene is TRBD1 (5 bases). The V and J ends lost 4 bases and 2 bases respectively, with 15 bases between them. Germline V gene lookup returns CDR1 MRHNA and CDR2 SNTAGT. This CDR3 comprises 16 residues.

The V and J genes are TRBV13 and TRBJ2-3; D remains ambiguous. Trimming left V 3 bases short and J 0 bases short, with 10 bases between. The CDR3 length is 15 residues. Germline V gene data show CDR1 as PRHDT and CDR2 as FYEKMQ (reference sequence). CDR3 loop: CASSFGSASTDTQYF. CDR3 sequence (DNA): TGTGCCAGCAGCTTCGGGTCGGCTAGCACAGATACGCAGTATTTT.

J is TRBJ2-7 and V is TRBV19, with 10 bases lining up with TRBD1. CDR3 length equals 15 residues. Per the germline V gene, CDR1 is LNHDA and CDR2 is SQIVND (reference sequence). Trimming removed 7 bases from V and 5 bases from J; junction bases left unmatched: 11. CDR3 amino acids: CASTPAETGGNEQYF. The CDR3 DNA is TGTGCCAGTACCCCGGCCGAGACAGGGGGCAACGAGCAGTACTTC.

The chain recombines TRBV10-3 with TRBJ1-1; unclear D gene. The germline gives CDR1 ENHRY, CDR2 SYGVKD. The CDR3 runs to 16 residues. Between the trimmed V and J ends, which lost 3 bases and 2 bases, there was a span of 16 bases. This CDR3 is CAISDRSRQANTEAFF. The CDR3 bases are TGTGCCATCAGTGACCGGTCGCGGCAGGCCAACACTGAAGCTTTCTTT.

The chain links TRBV5-3 to TRBJ2-3, with 8 bases that match TRBD1. TRBV5-3 is given ORF status, its function remaining uncertain. V shed 4 bases and J 6 bases; nucleotides not matched to a gene: 7. This CDR3 spans 14 amino acids. The CDR3, as DNA: TGTGCCAGAAGCCCCGGACAGGGAACGGATACGCAGTATTTT. This codes for CARSPGQGTDTQYF.

This chain connects TRBV5-4 to TRBJ2-5; the D call may be TRBD1 or TRBD2 (5 bases each). The germline V gene has CDR1 SGHNT and CDR2 YYREEE (reference sequence). The CDR3 spans 16 residues. With 4 bases removed from V and 5 bases from J, the gap between germline ends came to 21 bases. The CDR3 loop is CASSAKGGGRGETQYF. CDR3 nucleotides: TGTGCCAGCAGCGCGAAAGGTGGGGGACGGGGCGAGACCCAGTACTTC.

The chain uses TRBV7-2 and TRBJ2-7, with D perhaps TRBD1 or TRBD2 (5 bases each). CDR3 length equals 19 residues. V was shortened by 1 base and J by 5 bases, with 27 bases between the two germline ends. CDR1 SGHTA and CDR2 FQGNSA come from the germline V gene. This CDR3 reads CASSLDIPEDGTSMDEQYF. In nucleotides, the CDR3 is TGTGCCAGCAGCTTAGACATCCCGGAGGACGGGACCTCAATGGACGAGCAGTACTTC.

The table lists this clone with a few counts. This CDR3 reads CASSLGGSNYGYTF. The CDR3 DNA is TGTGCCAGCAGTTTGGGTGGGAGTAACTATGGCTACACCTTC. The chain combines TRBV27 with TRBJ1-2, with D unclear. The V end lost 3 bases, the J end lost 1 base, and 9 bases lay between the germline ends. CDR3 length: 14 residues. CDR1 MNHEY and CDR2 SMNVEV come from the germline V gene (reference sequence).

The chain recombines TRBV9 with TRBJ1-2; D possibly corresponds to TRBD1 (5 bases). Germline CDR1 reads SGDLS; CDR2 reads YYNGEE. This CDR3 is built from 15 residues. V shed 4 bases and J shed 4 bases, with 17 bases lying between them. The CDR3 nucleotides are TGTGCCAGCAGCCTACCTCGTGGGGGTTTCTATGGCTACACCTTC. Its translation: CASSLPRGGFYGYTF.

J is TRBJ2-2 and V is TRBV7-2; weak D call: TRBD2 (8 bases). The length of the CDR3 is 16 residues. Trimming left V 1 base short and J 3 bases short, with 12 bases between. Per germline, CDR1 SGHTA and CDR2 FQGNSA. This CDR3 reads CASSLVAGQYTGELFF. The CDR3 coding sequence is TGTGCCAGCAGCTTAGTAGCGGGACAGTACACCGGGGAGCTGTTTTTT.

V is TRBV27 and J is TRBJ2-3; the match to TRBD2 covers 13 bases. CDR3 length: 16 amino acids. From germline, CDR1 is MNHEY and CDR2 SMNVEV (reference sequence). J gave up 3 bases and V 5 bases, and 5 bases lay outside the gene matches. The CDR3 region has the DNA TGTGCCAGCAGTCCCCGGACTAGCGGGAGTACAGATACGCAGTATTTT. Protein sequence: CASSPRTSGSTDTQYF.

The chain couples TRBV4-3 to TRBJ2-3; D is undetermined. The CDR3 contains 13 residues. The germline gives CDR1 LGHNA, CDR2 YSLEER. Trimming stripped 1 base from V and 4 bases from J, with 6 bases between. CDR3: CASSQVAADTQYF. Written as DNA, the CDR3 is TGCGCCAGCAGCCAAGTCGCCGCAGATACGCAGTATTTT.

The gene calls are TRBV28 and TRBJ2-3, with TRBD2 matching 11 bases. This CDR3 is built from 15 residues. V shed 5 bases, J shed 4 bases, and the junction held 5 bases outside the gene matches. The germline CDR1 and CDR2 sequences are MDHEN and SYDVKM. Written as DNA, the CDR3 is TGTGCCAGCAGTCTTAGCGGGAGGGCCGCAGATACGCAGTATTTT. Its protein product is CASSLSGRAADTQYF.

This chain uses TRBV27 with TRBJ1-1; maybe TRBD1 (5 bases). The CDR3 totals 15 residues. With 3 bases removed from V and 2 bases from J, the gap between germline ends came to 13 bases. Germline assignment: CDR1 MNHEY and CDR2 SMNVEV (reference sequence). This chain's CDR3 is CASSFSHRLNTEAFF. The CDR3, as DNA: TGTGCCAGCAGTTTTTCCCACAGGCTCAACACTGAAGCTTTCTTT.